A single sample gave rise to the 18 T cell receptor beta chains below, sequenced in a study of T cells in localized non-small cell lung cancer (dated by TCRdb to about 2020). The library came from the immunoSEQ multiplex PCR assay. TCRdb took this table from immuneACCESS and kept in-frame rearrangements with V and J called. Such tables lack part of the clones; where checked against another copy, unresolved V genes explain under half of the gap, and the rest is unexplained. The sample has around 94,000 clones on record, approximately 90% of them singletons. The top ten hold 15% of the sample. The material sequenced was peripheral blood, taken before any cancer treatment. The receptors were gathered from a man aged 40 to 70 with stage I squamous cell lung carcinoma.

The chain couples TRBV28 to TRBJ1-1, with D uncertain. The germline V gene has CDR1 MDHEN and CDR2 SYDVKM. The CDR3 runs 14 residues. Trimming left V 6 bases short and J 5 bases short, with 16 bases between. This chain's CDR3 is CASSSPGWQTEAFF. CDR3 in DNA: TGTGCCAGCAGCTCCCCCGGTTGGCAGACTGAAGCTTTCTTT.

The chain is built from TRBV7-8 and TRBJ1-6; TRBD1 might be the D (5 bases). Germline V gene sequence: CDR1 SGHVS, CDR2 FQNEAQ. This CDR3 is 15 amino acids long. V gave up 1 base and J gave up 7 bases, with 11 bases separating them. CDR3 sequence: CASSLGRPGNSPLHF. The DNA of the CDR3 is TGTGCCAGCAGCTTAGGTAGACCAGGGAATTCACCCCTCCACTTT.

This clone was counted between two and nine times. The chain has TRBV2 and TRBJ1-2; 8 bases fit TRBD1. Trimming cost V 7 bases and J 2 bases; bases outside gene matches: 9. The CDR3 is 15 amino acids. Germline assignment: CDR1 SNHLY and CDR2 FYNNEI. In DNA, the CDR3 is TGTGCCAGCAACAGACAGGGGATTCCCAACTATGGCTACACCTTC. It encodes CASNRQGIPNYGYTF. The full variable domain, completed using reference TRBV2 and TRBJ1-2, is EPEVTQTPSHQVTQMGQEVILRCVPISNHLYFYWYRQILGQKVEFLVSFYNNEISEKSEIFDDQFSVERPDGSNFTLKIRSTKLEDSAMYFCASNRQGIPNYGYTFGSGTRLTVV.

The DNA of the CDR3 is TGCGCCAGCAGCCGAGACAGCTTTACTAACTATGGCTACACCTTC. Amino acids: CASSRDSFTNYGYTF. The V and J genes are TRBV4-1 and TRBJ1-2; perhaps TRBD1 as D (5 bases). The CDR3 runs to 15 residues. V lost 4 bases and J lost 0, with 12 bases in between. Germline V gene sequence: CDR1 MGHRA, CDR2 YSYEKL.

The CDR3 DNA is TGCGCCAGCAGCCTTGGGGGGACTAGCAATCAGCCCCAGCATTTT. Translation: CASSLGGTSNQPQHF. The genes are TRBV5-1 and TRBJ1-5, with a weak D call TRBD1 (5 bases). Trimming took off 4 bases at V and 0 bases at J, with 11 bases between the two ends. The CDR3 is 15 residues long. In germline, CDR1 is SGHRS, CDR2 YFSETQ.

The chain couples TRBV18 to TRBJ1-6; 9 bases match TRBD1. Trimming took 0 bases from V and 6 from J; bases not matched to a gene: 6. The CDR3 runs to 17 residues. Germline lookup yields CDR1 KGHSH and CDR2 LQKENI. For the CDR3, the DNA is TGTGCCAGCTCACCACCATCCGGGGACAGGGCTAATTCACCCCTCCACTTT. Translated: CASSPPSGDRANSPLHF.

This clone was observed a few times. Within the sample, other DNA sequences also encode this same CDR3. V is TRBV28 and J is TRBJ2-3, with TRBD2 as a possible D gene (5 bases). Germline loops: CDR1 MDHEN, CDR2 SYDVKM. V lost 6 bases, J lost 0 bases, and 7 bases lay in between. CDR3 length equals 13 residues. The CDR3 bases are TGTGCCAGCAGGGACTCTAGCACAGATACGCAGTATTTT. The encoded protein is CASRDSSTDTQYF.

V is TRBV5-4 and J is TRBJ2-1; TRBD1 aligns across 9 bases. CDR3 length equals 15 residues. The germline gives CDR1 SGHNT, CDR2 YYREEE (reference sequence). The J segment lost 8 bases and the V segment lost 2 bases, leaving 8 bases of the junction unmatched. For the CDR3, the DNA is TGTGCCAGCAGCTTAGGGGGACAGGGCCGGGATGAGCAGTTCTTC. This sequence encodes CASSLGGQGRDEQFF.

The chain is built from TRBV4-2 and TRBJ1-4; 9 bases are a match to TRBD1. Germline CDR1 is LGHNA and CDR2 is YNFKEQ. The CDR3 covers 17 residues. The trim removed 0 bases at V and 8 bases at J, leaving 10 bases unmatched. The CDR3 spells CASSQDYGGTGTEKLFF. The CDR3 region has the DNA TGTGCCAGCAGCCAAGATTATGGGGGGACAGGGACCGAAAAACTGTTTTTT.

The chain couples TRBV10-3 to TRBJ2-1; TRBD1 matches at 7 bases. Germline trimming cut 6 bases from V and 0 bases from J; bases unmatched to any gene: 5. This CDR3 is built from 15 residues. Germline lookup yields CDR1 ENHRY and CDR2 SYGVKD. The CDR3 DNA follows: TGTGCCATCAGACTGACAGGGATCTCCTACAATGAGCAGTTCTTC. This encodes CAIRLTGISYNEQFF.

V and J are TRBV10-2 and TRBJ2-4; D is possibly TRBD1 or TRBD2 (5 bases each). CDR3 length: 15 residues. CDR1 and CDR2 from the germline V gene are WSHSY and SAAADI. V was clipped by 3 bases and J by 6 bases, with 15 bases between them. In DNA form, the CDR3 reads TGCGCCAGCAGTGACTGGACAACTGGGAGAAACATTCAGTACTTC. Translating gives CASSDWTTGRNIQYF.

This clone has just a few counts. The CDR3 loop is CASSLVSGGNEQFF. CDR3 bases: TGTGCCAGCAGCTTAGTTAGCGGGGGGAATGAGCAGTTCTTC. The chain is built from TRBV7-2 and TRBJ2-1; 10 bases align to TRBD2. The V gene end was trimmed by 1 base and the J gene end by 7 bases; junction bases not matched to a gene: 1. The germline CDR1 and CDR2 sequences are SGHTA and FQGNSA. The CDR3 extends over 14 amino acids.

This clone was observed a handful of times. V gene TRBV6-5 combines with J gene TRBJ1-6, with D perhaps TRBD1 (5 bases). CDR1 MNHEY and CDR2 SVGAGI come from the germline V gene. Trimming pared 8 bases from V and 5 bases from J, leaving 13 bases between. The length of the CDR3 is 14 residues. Here the CDR3 DNA reads TGTGCCAGCGGGTGGGACGGAAATAATTCACCCCTCCACTTT. Translated, it gives CASGWDGNNSPLHF.

The rearrangement uses TRBV6-1 and TRBJ1-1, with D uncertain. The germline V gene encodes CDR1 MNHNS and CDR2 SASEGT. Trimming removed 10 bases at V and 6 bases at J, with 12 bases between. The CDR3 has 11 residues. CDR3: CATINVPEAFF. For the CDR3, the DNA is TGTGCCACAATCAATGTCCCTGAAGCTTTCTTT.

The chain couples TRBV4-1 to TRBJ2-2, with 9 nucleotides matching TRBD2. This CDR3 has 16 residues. Germline loops: CDR1 MGHRA, CDR2 YSYEKL. Trimming cost V 0 bases and J 7 bases; bases outside gene matches: 6. This CDR3 is CASSQDGGGAVGELFF. The CDR3, as DNA: TGCGCCAGCAGCCAAGATGGCGGGGGGGCGGTCGGGGAGCTGTTTTTT.

This rearrangement joins TRBV9 to TRBJ2-2; D is perhaps TRBD1 or TRBD2 (6 bases each). The CDR3 spans 16 residues. Trimming stripped 1 base from V and 4 bases from J, with 14 bases between. Per germline, CDR1 SGDLS and CDR2 YYNGEE. CDR3 sequence (DNA): TGTGCCAGCAGCGTAAGGGGGACTGGAAGCACCGGGGAGCTGTTTTTT. Its protein product is CASSVRGTGSTGELFF.

Only one count was recorded for this clone. The V call is TRBV27, the J call TRBJ2-7; TRBD1 matches at 8 bases. CDR1 is MNHEY and CDR2 is SMNVEV in the germline V gene (reference sequence). Unmatched junction bases numbered 4, after V lost 6 bases and J lost 3 bases. The CDR3 is 13 amino acids. CDR3 amino acids: CASSRGQGYEQYF. CDR3 DNA: TGTGCCAGCAGCAGAGGACAGGGCTACGAGCAGTACTTC.

This chain connects TRBV6-1 to TRBJ2-3, with TRBD2 matching 14 bases. V dropped 4 bases and J dropped 4; count of bases not matched to a gene: 10. The CDR3 is 18 residues long. Germline CDR1 reads MNHNS; CDR2 reads SASEGT. CDR3 DNA: TGTGCCAGCAGTGCCGGATTGGGACTAGCGGGGGTGGCAGATACGCAGTATTTT. This encodes CASSAGLGLAGVADTQYF.